This T cell receptor (beta chain) is drawn from a study of patients and donors after allogeneic stem cell transplantation. Each CDR3 protein gets one entry after TCRdb re-called the RT-PCR reads with MiXCR. Counted here are about 400,000 distinct CDR3 sequences, approximately 16% occurring once; the ten biggest clones make up around 7.2%. The germline V gene encodes CDR1 SNHLY and CDR2 FYNNEI. The CDR3 is made up of 13 amino acids. Losses at the gene ends were 8 bases for V and 0 bases for J; bases not matched to a gene: 1. The sequence came from a human donor who was either an allogeneic HSCT recipient or a stem cell or donor lymphocyte infusion donor (not recorded which). It is not recorded whose cells these are; they may come from a transplant donor. Sequencing was performed on blood, either unsorted or a sorted T cell fraction (not recorded which). This sequence joins TRBV2 and TRBJ1-5; 7 bases agree with TRBD1. The CDR3 spells CASGTDSNQPQHF. The CDR3 DNA follows: TGTGCCAGCGGGACAGATAGCAATCAGCCCCAGCATTTT.